This note documents a single T cell receptor (beta chain) sequence. What it recognizes is unknown. The CDR3 contains 15 residues. Trimming took off 2 bases at V and 1 base at J, with 12 bases between the two ends. Germline-derived CDR1 and CDR2 are MNHNY and SVGAGI (reference sequence). The data originate from a study of blood T cells in healthy people across ages. Study results and caveats: TCR beta diversity, measured per million T cells, fell in a roughly linear way with age.

Together with a sample-barcoded 5' primer, a J-beta primer mix was included in a second PCR lasting about 7 to 12 cycles. From the 5' RACE reads, TCRdb called clonotypes with MiXCR, one entry per CDR3 protein. The sample consists of approximately 800,000 distinct CDR3 sequences, 46% of them appearing once. The sequenced sample consisted of blood. The sequence derives from a man at least 80 years old in good health. This chain uses TRBV6-6 with TRBJ2-7, with D perhaps matching TRBD2 (5 bases). CDR3 DNA sequence: TGTGCCAGCAGTTACCTGGGTCGGGGTTCCTACGAGCAGTACTTC. Its translation is CASSYLGRGSYEQYF.